What follows describes a single T cell receptor beta chain. CDR3 length: 15 amino acids. V was cut by 3 bases and J by 0 bases, with 11 bases left in between. Template switching by 5'RACE produced TCR cDNA, adding a universal primer site and UMIs. TCRdb itself ran the 5' RACE reads through MiXCR, one entry per CDR3 protein. The sample has more than 250,000 distinct CDR3 sequences, roughly 7% seen once. This sample was included in a study of T cells after yellow fever vaccination. V gene TRBV12-3 or TRBV12-4 combines with J gene TRBJ1-2; D is ambiguous. Sample: PBMCs, taken about 49 days after the first yellow fever vaccination. This receptor was obtained from a man between 18 and 35 years old who received the YFV17D yellow fever vaccine. CDR3 nucleotides: TGTGCCAGCAGTTTTACCCTACTCGCTAACTATGGCTACACCTTC. Translation gives CASSFTLLANYGYTF.